The sequence of this T cell receptor (beta chain) was determined in a study of blood T cell repertoires in COVID-19. Study in general: Collection of acute and convalescent COVID-19 samples took place in the United States, Italy and Spain. In each case, the material was cDNA or gDNA derived from T cells, B-cell-depleted T cells, or PBMCs.

The V gene's germline CDR1 is LNHNV and CDR2 YYDKDF (reference sequence). The CDR3 has 14 residues. Of note for this clone: One end of the junction fails to match germline, which may point to a read error.

This table comes from immunoSEQ multiplex PCR, and its TCRdb copy is limited to in-frame clones, with some not included. This repertoire shows 150,000 to 200,000 clones, roughly 83% found once; its top ten account for roughly 13%. Recovered status in Cohort 3 required two negative PCRs, clearance, or symptom resolution. The J gene is TRBJ1-2, the V gene TRBV15, with a weak D call TRBD1 (5 bases). The receptor comes from a woman aged 60-75 years who had recovered from COVID-19. The specimen was PBMCs or T cells enriched from blood (not recorded which). The CDR3 nucleotides are TGTGCCGCCAGCGGTACAGGAGGGATTATGGGCTACACCTTC. Translation gives CAASGTGGIMGYTF.